This TCR beta chain originates from a study of T cells in Graves' hyperthyroidism and ophthalmopathy (dated 2019 in TCRdb). Turning to the overall study: Peripheral blood samples were taken at initial diagnosis, before any treatment was given. Thyroid tissue and blood T-cell repertoires from six Graves' hyperthyroidism patients were also compared in the study. Prospective prediction of ophthalmopathy was tested in an independent validation cohort of 18 to 20 hyperthyroidism patients and approximately 17 patients who later progressed to ophthalmopathy. To identify TCR V-J signatures that set the groups apart, the researchers used a discovery cohort of approximately 98 patients, made up of 43 with Graves' ophthalmopathy and 57 with stable Graves' hyperthyroidism. After sampling, hyperthyroidism patients received methimazole starting at 30 mg daily, and ophthalmopathy patients received high-dose intravenous methylprednisolone. According to the paper, TCR Vbeta CDR3 sequencing was carried out on about 140 peripheral blood samples, which came from approximately 43 ophthalmopathy, under 80 hyperthyroidism and about 17 progressor patients. The 75 to 100 discovery patients were divided at random into training and test sets in a 7:3 ratio. The paper's findings and limits, for the study overall: A 13 V-J signature model separated ophthalmopathy from stable hyperthyroidism, with around 88% sensitivity and approximately 81% specificity in cross-validation and 80%/75% in testing. In validation, progression to ophthalmopathy was predicted by the model with nearly 71% sensitivity and nearly 75% specificity, a median of approximately 6.5 months before onset. Most expanded thyroid clonotypes (frequency above 0.001) were also detected in blood, suggesting blood repertoires may reflect thyroid immune responses. No statistical method was used to set the sample size in advance, and investigators knew the group allocation.

Ophthalmopathy patients had moderately to severely active disease, Clinical Activity Score of at least 3, NOSPECS grade of at least 4, and duration under 3 months. The study excluded patients with uncontrolled infections, other autoimmune diseases, pregnancy or lactation. Diagnoses relied on clinical symptoms, serum thyroxine and TRAb, thyroid ultrasound and orbital computed tomography. PBMCs were separated from roughly 10 ml of fresh peripheral blood using Ficoll-Paque density gradient centrifugation. Total RNA was extracted using Trizol reagent, and RNA quality was assessed on an Agilent 2100 Bioanalyzer. The TCR beta CDR3 regions were amplified from RNA transcripts. For the first round of RT-PCR on the TCR CDR3, the HTBI primer set was used together with the Qiagen OneStep RT-PCR kit. A second multiplex PCR round built the libraries, followed by size selection and purification. Libraries were sequenced paired-end with 100 bp reads on an Illumina HiSeq2000. The study's own analysis went as follows. SOAPnuke was used to process the raw data, throwing out any read that contained adapters or uncalled bases, had a mean Phred below 15, or lacked an exact constant-primer or identifier match. COPE v1.2.5 was used to merge the high-quality paired reads, and each unique nucleotide sequence was defined as a clonotype. MiTCR v1.1 was used to align clonotypes to the IMGT TRBV, TRBD and TRBJ reference segments. Analysis was restricted to V-J combinations with a frequency above 0.0001, which covered roughly 99% of repertoires. A TCS score was defined as the ratio between F50 (clonal expansion) and ExV (chaos), using BLOSUM62-based TCRdist between CDR3 peptides within each V-J. Welch's t-statistics and random forest reduced several hundred V-J features to 10 to 15, which were used in a naive Bayes classifier (R e1071). In TCRdb, the public reads were trimmed at Q25 with fastp and aligned with MiXCR, with productive beta chains retained. Each entry is one CDR3 protein sequence, shown with its most common DNA and genes. These V and J calls originate from TCRdb's pipeline instead of the authors' own analysis. This sample holds 400,000 to 550,000 distinct CDR3 sequences; approximately 25% were observed only once. Of the sample, approximately 10% is held by the ten largest clones.

This clonotype came up many times. The specificity of this receptor is unknown. Qualities for individual bases were not recorded, and no much larger clone is one base off. The junction carries 17 bases between V and J, which are trimmed by 10 bases and 1 base respectively. The germline V gene specifies MNHNS as CDR1 and SASEGT as CDR2. The CDR3 starts with the cysteine, ends with the phenylalanine, and has 14 residues. The entry retains the CDR3 DNA only, 42 bases that are in frame from base 1. The sequenced material came from blood. The receptor was derived from a woman aged 25 to 39 with Graves' ophthalmopathy. The chain was built from TRBV6-1 and TRBJ2-7, with TRBD1 tentatively as D gene (6 bases match). The CDR3 region reads CAIRRTDSSYEQYF. The DNA reads as follows: TGTGCCATACGGAGGACAGACTCTTCCTACGAGCAGTACTTC.